The 16 T cell receptor beta chains below come from one sample, sequenced in a study of response to subunit inactivated influenza vaccine. TCRdb re-called the RT-PCR reads through MiXCR, storing one row per CDR3 protein. The sample lists more than 700,000 distinct CDR3 sequences, less than 25% occurring once. The starting material was PBMCs from blood, obtained 4 to 6 days after vaccination. All receptors come from a man aged 50-60 years who received an inactivated influenza vaccine.

This clonotype was observed a few times. In nucleotides, the CDR3 is TGTGCCAGCAGCCAAGGGACTTCCGATACGCAGTATTTT. Translating gives CASSQGTSDTQYF. V usage is TRBV3-1 and J usage is TRBJ2-3; D is possibly TRBD2 (5 bases). This CDR3 has 13 residues. From germline, CDR1 is LGHDT and CDR2 YNNKEL (reference sequence). V gave up 1 base and J gave up 6 bases, with 8 bases separating them.

The CDR3 region is CASSQYRGNEQYF. The CDR3 nucleotides are TGTGCCAGCAGCCAATACAGGGGCAACGAGCAGTACTTC. The chain recombines TRBV14 with TRBJ2-7; 7 bases fit TRBD1. The CDR3 loop spans 13 amino acids. The V gene end was trimmed by 2 bases and the J gene end by 5 bases; junction bases not matched to a gene: 3. From germline, CDR1 is SGHDN and CDR2 FVKESK.

In regard to this clonotype: This may arise from a read error, as a much more abundant clone is one base away. V is TRBV12-3 or TRBV12-4 and J is TRBJ2-5; TRBD2 agrees at 7 bases. The CDR3 covers 13 residues. CDR3 residues: CASSRGTIQTHYF. The DNA of the CDR3 is TGTGCCAGCAGCCGAGGGACTATTCAGACCCATTACTTC.

This clonotype appeared once. The J gene is TRBJ2-2, the V gene TRBV4-3; no clear D gene. With 2 bases removed from V and 6 bases from J, the gap between germline ends came to 10 bases. The CDR3 is 14 amino acids. In germline, CDR1 is LGHNA, CDR2 YSLEER. The CDR3 loop is CASSQYGWSGELFF. As DNA, the CDR3 is TGCGCCAGCAGCCAATACGGGTGGTCCGGGGAGCTGTTTTTT.

The CDR3 nucleotides read TGCGCCAGCAGCGAAGGGACGAGCTCCTACAATGAGCAGTTCTTC. Its protein is CASSEGTSSYNEQFF. The chain recombines TRBV5-1 with TRBJ2-1, with D possibly called TRBD1 or TRBD2 (5 bases each). The germline V gene has CDR1 SGHRS and CDR2 YFSETQ. The V end lost 4 bases, the J end lost 0 bases, and 11 bases lay between the germline ends. The CDR3 consists of 15 residues.

Only a few counts were recorded for this clonotype. The CDR3 DNA is TGTGCCAGCAGCGTAGACTCCCGGTCTCTATCCTACGAGCAGTACTTC. Its translation is CASSVDSRSLSYEQYF. V gene TRBV9 combines with J gene TRBJ2-7, with D uncertain. The CDR3 totals 16 residues. In germline, CDR1 is SGDLS, CDR2 YYNGEE. The ends were cut back, 0 bases at V and 1 base at J, with 14 bases in the middle.

The V gene is TRBV6-2 or TRBV6-3, the J gene TRBJ2-1; TRBD2 agrees at 9 bases. V was clipped by 2 bases and J by 7 bases; unmatched bases: 15. Germline CDR1 MNHEY, CDR2 SVGEGT. The CDR3 is made up of 18 amino acids. As DNA, the CDR3 is TGTGCCAGCAGTTACGTTGGCGGGAGGGCCTCAGGAGCGAATGAGCAGTTCTTC. The encoded protein is CASSYVGGRASGANEQFF.

This clonotype was recorded a few times. J is TRBJ2-1 and V is TRBV7-2; TRBD2 agrees at 7 bases. Germline V gene data show CDR1 as SGHTA and CDR2 as FQGNSA. After removal of 4 bases from V and 8 bases from J, the junction contained 8 bases not matched to a gene. This CDR3 spans 14 amino acids. CDR3 DNA sequence: TGTGCCAGCAGCTCGACTAGCCTTGGCGATGAGCAGTTCTTC. Its translation: CASSSTSLGDEQFF.

This clonotype was recorded a few times. The chain is built from TRBV4-3 and TRBJ1-1; weak D call: TRBD1 (5 bases). The CDR3 contains 14 residues. CDR1 is LGHNA and CDR2 is YSLEER in the germline V gene. V was shortened by 1 base and J by 8 bases, with 14 bases between the two germline ends. CDR3 in amino acids: CASSQGQKVGEAFF. In DNA form, the CDR3 reads TGCGCCAGCAGCCAAGGACAGAAGGTCGGGGAAGCTTTCTTT.

V is TRBV7-6 and J is TRBJ2-1; possibly TRBD2 for D (5 bases). Trimming shortened V by 3 bases and J by 4 bases, and 13 bases separated the two germline ends. The germline V gene has CDR1 SGHVS and CDR2 FNYEAQ. CDR3 size: 15 residues. The CDR3 reads CASSFAAELYNEQFF. The CDR3 DNA follows: TGTGCCAGCAGCTTCGCAGCGGAGCTATACAATGAGCAGTTCTTC.

V usage is TRBV6-1 and J usage is TRBJ2-1; 11 positions match TRBD2. The junction had 6 bases not matched to a gene; V was cut back by 5 bases and J by 6 bases. Germline V gene sequence: CDR1 MNHNS, CDR2 SASEGT. This CDR3 has 15 residues. DNA of the CDR3: TGTGCCAGCAGTAGACTAGCGGGGCGAGTCAATGAGCAGTTCTTC. Translated: CASSRLAGRVNEQFF.

This clonotype has only a few counts. The chain uses TRBV20-1 and TRBJ2-5; a weak D match, TRBD2 (6 bases). V was pared by 3 bases and J by 1 base, with 15 bases between. CDR3 length: 15 residues. Germline-derived CDR1 and CDR2 are DFQATT and SNEGSKA (reference sequence). CDR3 bases: TGCAGTGCTAGTGTTCCGGGACTTACCCAAGAGACCCAGTACTTC. Its protein product is CSASVPGLTQETQYF.

V gene TRBV20-1 combines with J gene TRBJ2-6, with D unresolved. Germline CDR1 is DFQATT and CDR2 is SNEGSKA (reference sequence). The CDR3 loop spans 15 amino acids. Trimming shortened V by 3 bases and J by 2 bases, and 11 bases separated the two germline ends. The CDR3, as DNA: TGCAGTGCTAGTCACCTAGATGCTGGGGCCAACGTCCTGACTTTC. Protein sequence: CSASHLDAGANVLTF.

This sequence joins TRBV20-1 and TRBJ2-1; TRBD1 or TRBD2 may be the D gene (6 bases each). Trimming removed 8 bases from V and 1 base from J, with 18 bases in between. Germline-derived CDR1 and CDR2 are DFQATT and SNEGSKA (reference sequence). The CDR3 sequence is 15 residues long. The DNA of the CDR3 is TGCAGTCGGAGTAGGGGGGCGCGGTCCTACAATGAGCAGTTCTTC. Translating it yields CSRSRGARSYNEQFF.

This clonotype was seen repeatedly, ten times or more. The J gene is TRBJ2-1, the V gene TRBV28; TRBD2 matches 9 bases. Germline CDR1 reads MDHEN; CDR2 reads SYDVKM. There are 16 residues in the CDR3. J gave up 5 bases and V 1 base, and 6 bases lay outside the gene matches. In DNA, the CDR3 is TGTGCCAGCAGTTTATTGGCGGGAGGGCCCCACAATGAGCAGTTCTTC. It encodes CASSLLAGGPHNEQFF.

CDR3 amino acids: CATSRNQATRGFTDTQYF. DNA of the CDR3: TGTGCCACCAGCAGAAACCAGGCCACAAGGGGGTTCACAGATACGCAGTATTTT. V usage is TRBV15 and J usage is TRBJ2-3; weak D call: TRBD1 (6 bases). Trimming removed 2 bases from V and 2 bases from J, with 20 bases in between. Germline loops: CDR1 LNHNV, CDR2 YYDKDF (reference sequence). The CDR3 extends over 18 amino acids.